These 32 T cell receptor beta chains came from one sample sequenced in a study of CD4 T cells in relation to SARS-CoV-2 and coronaviruses. No antigen is known for these receptors. TCRdb's copy holds only in-frame clones and misses some; the assay was immunoSEQ multiplex PCR. The sample has about 36,000 clones, over 65% seen once. The sequenced material came from memory CD4+ T cells from PBMCs, cultured in vitro. These receptors all come from an adult with COVID-19.

This clone occurred once. V is TRBV9 and J is TRBJ1-1, with 8 bases aligning to TRBD1. Germline trimming cut 3 bases from V and 4 bases from J; bases unmatched to any gene: 5. The CDR3 is 14 residues long. Germline V gene data show CDR1 as SGDLS and CDR2 as YYNGEE. For the CDR3, the DNA is TGTGCCAGCAGCGCCACTACAGGGGGCACTGAAGCTTTCTTT. Translation: CASSATTGGTEAFF.

This sequence joins TRBV28 and TRBJ1-1, with 9 bases aligning to TRBD1. Germline V gives CDR1 MDHEN, CDR2 SYDVKM. The J segment lost 4 bases and the V segment lost 5 bases, leaving 11 bases of the junction unmatched. The CDR3 contains 16 residues. The CDR3 coding sequence is TGTGCCAGCAGTCCCGGGACAGGGTTTCGTCCCACTGAAGCTTTCTTT. Its protein is CASSPGTGFRPTEAFF.

This clone was counted only a few times. J is TRBJ2-3 and V is TRBV7-9, with a tentative D call TRBD1 (5 bases). This CDR3 comprises 12 residues. Germline loops: CDR1 SEHNR, CDR2 FQNEAQ (reference sequence). CDR3 DNA sequence: TGTGTTTCGGGCAGGGCGACAGATACGCAGTATTTT. Its translation is CVSGRATDTQYF.

This clone is classed as medium-sized. The V and J genes are TRBV3-1 (or the pseudogene TRBV3-2) and TRBJ2-1; TRBD1 agrees at 7 bases. With 0 bases clipped from V and 4 bases from J, the junction kept 6 bases outside the gene matches. The CDR3 is 16 residues long. Germline V CDR1 and CDR2: LGHDT, YNNKEL (reference sequence). The DNA for the CDR3 is TGTGCCAGCAGCCAAGATGTGCCAGGGGGTTACAATGAGCAGTTCTTC. Translating gives CASSQDVPGGYNEQFF.

The chain recombines TRBV4-2 with TRBJ1-4; maybe TRBD1 (5 bases). The germline V and J ends were trimmed by 5 bases and 0 bases, with 10 bases remaining between them. The CDR3 extends over 15 amino acids. Germline CDR1 is LGHNA and CDR2 is YNFKEQ. CDR3 coding DNA: TGTGCCAGCAGCGTTCGGGGGACAACTAATGAAAAACTGTTTTTT. Amino acid sequence: CASSVRGTTNEKLFF.

V gene TRBV7-9 combines with J gene TRBJ1-4; D perhaps matches TRBD1 (5 bases). The CDR3 is made up of 16 amino acids. Germline V lookup: CDR1 SEHNR, CDR2 FQNEAQ (reference sequence). Trimming shortened V by 5 bases and J by 6 bases, and 19 bases separated the two germline ends. This chain's CDR3 is CASSPFRGRGDEKLFF. CDR3 in DNA: TGTGCCAGCAGCCCTTTCCGGGGACGGGGTGATGAAAAACTGTTTTTT.

This clone appeared once. J is TRBJ2-3 and V is TRBV5-1; 8 bases are a match to TRBD2. There are 15 residues in the CDR3. V shed 4 bases, J shed 2 bases, and the junction held 6 bases outside the gene matches. Per germline, CDR1 SGHRS and CDR2 YFSETQ. The CDR3, as DNA: TGCGCCAGCAGCCCCCAGACTAGCGCCACAGATACGCAGTATTTT. Translated, it gives CASSPQTSATDTQYF.

This chain links TRBV7-3 with TRBJ2-1, with TRBD2 identical over 8 bases. Germline CDR1 SGHTA, CDR2 FQGTGA. V was clipped by 5 bases and J by 7 bases; unmatched bases: 7. CDR3 size: 14 residues. Here the CDR3 reads CASSRAGVRNEQFF. As DNA, the CDR3 is TGTGCCAGCAGCCGAGCGGGAGTGAGGAATGAGCAGTTCTTC.

This clone was recorded only once. The rearrangement uses TRBV7-8 and TRBJ1-1; D remains unclear. V was trimmed by 5 bases and J by 0 bases, leaving 16 bases between them. In germline, CDR1 is SGHVS, CDR2 FQNEAQ. The CDR3 is made up of 16 amino acids. The CDR3 DNA is TGTGCCAGCAGCCTACGAGGACGGGCAATGAACACTGAAGCTTTCTTT. Encoded protein: CASSLRGRAMNTEAFF.

The rearrangement uses TRBV15 and TRBJ2-1; 7 bases align to TRBD1. CDR1 and CDR2 from the germline V gene are LNHNV and YYDKDF (reference sequence). This CDR3 is 15 amino acids long. With 3 bases clipped from V and 0 bases from J, the junction kept 2 bases outside the gene matches. This CDR3 reads CATSSNRGSYNEQFF. The CDR3 nucleotides are TGTGCCACCAGCAGTAACAGGGGCTCCTACAATGAGCAGTTCTTC.

This rearrangement joins TRBV6-1 to TRBJ2-7; no firm D call. The germline gives CDR1 MNHNS, CDR2 SASEGT. Deletions cut 0 bases from V and 2 bases from J, with 5 bases between. The CDR3 consists of 13 residues. The CDR3 DNA sequence: TGTGCCAGCAGTGAAGCAGGGCCCTACGAGCAGTACTTC. Translation gives CASSEAGPYEQYF.

J is TRBJ1-4 and V is TRBV2; D might be TRBD1 (6 bases). The CDR3 sequence is 13 residues long. Germline lookup yields CDR1 SNHLY and CDR2 FYNNEI. The V gene lost 6 bases and the J gene lost 6 bases, with 11 bases spanning the gap. CDR3 bases: TGTGCCAGCAGGACAGGTCCGGATGAAAAACTGTTTTTT. Translated: CASRTGPDEKLFF. The whole variable domain, remainder taken from reference TRBV2 and TRBJ1-4, is EPEVTQTPSHQVTQMGQEVILRCVPISNHLYFYWYRQILGQKVEFLVSFYNNEISEKSEIFDDQFSVERPDGSNFTLKIRSTKLEDSAMYFCASRTGPDEKLFFGSGTQLSVL.

This chain links TRBV28 with TRBJ2-1, with 11 bases fitting TRBD2. The trim removed 9 bases at V and 4 bases at J, leaving 2 bases unmatched. The germline CDR1 and CDR2 sequences are MDHEN and SYDVKM. The CDR3 extends over 13 amino acids. The DNA for the CDR3 is TGTGCCAGGACTAGCGGGAATTACAATGAGCAGTTCTTC. It yields the protein CARTSGNYNEQFF.

This sequence joins TRBV29-1 and TRBJ2-3; 10 bases agree with TRBD2. This CDR3 comprises 17 residues. Trimming cost V 7 bases and J 4 bases; bases outside gene matches: 17. The V gene's germline CDR1 is SQVTM and CDR2 ANQGSEA. The DNA of the CDR3 is TGCAGCGCCAATCCAGCCATTCTAGCGGGAGTCCCAGATACGCAGTATTTT. Protein: CSANPAILAGVPDTQYF.

This clone appeared a few times. The gene calls are TRBV5-4 and TRBJ2-2; tentatively, D is TRBD2 (5 bases). The CDR3 runs to 14 residues. The germline CDR1 and CDR2 sequences are SGHNT and YYREEE (reference sequence). With 4 bases removed from V and 5 bases from J, the gap between germline ends came to 12 bases. CDR3 amino acids: CASSGILGTGELFF. The DNA for the CDR3 is TGTGCCAGCAGCGGGATACTAGGGACCGGGGAGCTGTTTTTT.

This CDR3 is CASSPRGTSYEQYF. For the CDR3, the DNA is TGTGCCAGCAGCCCGAGGGGGACCTCCTACGAGCAGTACTTC. The chain combines TRBV5-6 with TRBJ2-7; D is possibly TRBD1 (6 bases). The CDR3 length is 14 residues. Trimming removed 4 bases from V and 0 bases from J, with 11 bases in between. Germline assignment: CDR1 SGHDT and CDR2 YYEEEE.

V and J are TRBV6-5 and TRBJ2-1, with 9 bases lining up with TRBD1. Germline CDR1 MNHEY, CDR2 SVGAGI. The length of the CDR3 is 13 residues. Trimming removed 6 bases from V and 14 bases from J; junction bases left unmatched: 11. The CDR3 here is CASRFRLRDREFF. The CDR3 DNA is TGTGCCAGCAGATTCCGCCTCCGGGACAGGGAGTTCTTC.

The chain recombines TRBV18 with TRBJ2-7; the D gene is possibly TRBD1 (5 bases). The CDR3 sequence is 12 residues long. V was pared by 2 bases and J by 5 bases, with 7 bases between. Germline V gene lookup returns CDR1 KGHSH and CDR2 LQKENI. In nucleotides, the CDR3 is TGTGCCAGCTCACCAATAGGGGACGAGCAGTACTTC. Amino acids: CASSPIGDEQYF. Together with reference TRBV18 and TRBJ2-7, the CDR3 gives the full variable domain: NAGVMQNPRHLVRRRGQEARLRCSPMKGHSHVYWYRQLPEEGLKFMVYLQKENIIDESGMPKERFSAEFPKEGPSILRIQQVVRGDSAAYFCASSPIGDEQYFGPGTRLTVT.

The CDR3 loop reads CASSGTSDTGELFF. CDR3 DNA sequence: TGTGCCAGCAGTGGGACTAGCGACACCGGGGAGCTGTTTTTT. J is TRBJ2-2 and V is TRBV25-1, with 9 positions matching TRBD2. The CDR3 is 14 residues long. V shed 4 bases and J 3 bases; nucleotides not matched to a gene: 0. Germline CDR1 reads MGHDK; CDR2 reads SYGVNS.

V is TRBV28 and J is TRBJ2-7; no clear D. Trimming left V 8 bases short and J 6 bases short, with 17 bases between. Looked up from germline, CDR1 is MDHEN and CDR2 is SYDVKM. CDR3 length: 13 amino acids. The DNA of the CDR3 is TGTGCCAGCCTTCAGGTTTTTCCCCTCGAGCAGTACTTC. It encodes CASLQVFPLEQYF. The full variable domain, completed using reference TRBV28 and TRBJ2-7, is DVKVTQSSRYLVKRTGEKVFLECVQDMDHENMFWYRQDPGLGLRLIYFSYDVKMKEKGDIPEGYSVSREKKERFSLILESASTNQTSMYLCASLQVFPLEQYFGPGTRLTVT.

This sequence joins TRBV7-9 and TRBJ1-4, with D possibly matching TRBD1 (5 bases). The germline V gene has CDR1 SEHNR and CDR2 FQNEAQ (reference sequence). The CDR3 contains 16 residues. Trimming removed 5 bases from V and 8 bases from J, with 21 bases in between. The CDR3 bases are TGTGCCAGCAGCCCAACCGCCGGGGCAGGGAACGAAAAACTGTTTTTT. Its translation is CASSPTAGAGNEKLFF.

In DNA form, the CDR3 reads TGCGCCAGCAGCTCCGGACTAGCGTCTTACAATGAGCAGTTCTTC. Residues: CASSSGLASYNEQFF. The chain joins TRBV5-1 to TRBJ2-1; TRBD2 matches 9 bases. The germline CDR1 and CDR2 sequences are SGHRS and YFSETQ. The V gene end was trimmed by 3 bases and the J gene end by 4 bases; junction bases not matched to a gene: 5. The CDR3 contains 15 residues.

V gene TRBV7-2 combines with J gene TRBJ2-1; the match to TRBD2 covers 9 bases. V was pared by 5 bases and J by 6 bases, with 11 bases of the junction left unmatched. Germline V gene sequence: CDR1 SGHTA, CDR2 FQGNSA. The CDR3 contains 16 residues. CDR3 nucleotide sequence: TGTGCCAGCAGCCACCGGAGCGGGAGGCGAGGCAATGAGCAGTTCTTC. Translated, it gives CASSHRSGRRGNEQFF.

This sequence joins TRBV19 and TRBJ1-6; weak D call: TRBD1 (5 bases). CDR1 LNHDA and CDR2 SQIVND come from the germline V gene (reference sequence). The V gene lost 0 bases and the J gene lost 8 bases, with 8 bases spanning the gap. This CDR3 has 14 amino acids. DNA for the CDR3: TGTGCCAGTAGTATAGATGACAGCCATTCACCCCTCCACTTT. This sequence encodes CASSIDDSHSPLHF.

The sample holds one count of this clone. The chain combines TRBV14 with TRBJ1-1; 7 nucleotides agree with TRBD1. Germline-derived CDR1 and CDR2 are SGHDN and FVKESK. The CDR3 totals 15 residues. V shed 4 bases, J shed 7 bases, and the junction held 12 bases outside the gene matches. The CDR3 loop is CASSPTTGRKGEAFF. The CDR3 DNA follows: TGTGCCAGCAGCCCAACGACAGGGCGTAAAGGTGAAGCTTTCTTT. The full variable domain, completed using reference TRBV14 and TRBJ1-1, is EAGVTQFPSHSVIEKGQTVTLRCDPISGHDNLYWYRRVMGKEIKFLLHFVKESKQDESGMPNNRFLAERTGGTYSTLKVQPAELEDSGVYFCASSPTTGRKGEAFFGQGTRLTVV.

The chain combines TRBV7-9 with TRBJ2-7, with a tentative D call TRBD2 (5 bases). Germline V gives CDR1 SEHNR, CDR2 FQNEAQ (reference sequence). The CDR3 spans 15 residues. Trimming cost V 2 bases and J 5 bases, with 16 bases left between them. Written as DNA, the CDR3 is TGTGCCAGCAGCTTAAGGCAGCTTCCCGGGGACGAGCAGTACTTC. Amino acid sequence: CASSLRQLPGDEQYF.

The count of this clone is one. V gene TRBV6-1 combines with J gene TRBJ2-5; the match to TRBD2 covers 11 bases. Losses at the gene ends were 4 bases for V and 4 bases for J; bases not matched to a gene: 11. CDR3 length: 17 amino acids. The germline V gene encodes CDR1 MNHNS and CDR2 SASEGT. The CDR3 nucleotides are TGTGCCAGCAGTGCCGAACTAGCGGGAGTAGGAAGAGAGACCCAGTACTTC. Residues: CASSAELAGVGRETQYF.

V and J are TRBV29-1 and TRBJ2-2; D possibly corresponds to TRBD1 (6 bases). This CDR3 spans 11 amino acids. Per germline, CDR1 SQVTM and CDR2 ANQGSEA. Trimming removed 7 bases from V and 5 bases from J, with 8 bases in between. The CDR3 reads CSATGTGELFF. CDR3 nucleotide sequence: TGCAGCGCTACAGGGACCGGGGAGCTGTTTTTT.

V gene TRBV7-8 combines with J gene TRBJ1-5, with D possibly being TRBD1 (5 bases). Germline V gene data show CDR1 as SGHVS and CDR2 as FQNEAQ. The CDR3 runs to 14 residues. Trimming removed 1 base from V and 7 bases from J, with 11 bases in between. As DNA, the CDR3 is TGTGCCAGCAGCTTAGGGGCAGGGCGGCAGCCCCAGCATTTT. This encodes CASSLGAGRQPQHF. Complete variable domain (other parts from reference TRBV7-8 and TRBJ1-5): GAGVSQSPRYKVAKRGQDVALRCDPISGHVSLFWYQQALGQGPEFLTYFQNEAQLDKSGLPSDRFFAERPEGSVSTLKIQRTQQEDSAVYLCASSLGAGRQPQHFGDGTRLSIL.

The chain uses TRBV29-1 and TRBJ1-1; the D gene is possibly TRBD1 (6 bases). V lost 0 bases and J lost 4, with 6 bases in between. Germline lookup yields CDR1 SQVTM and CDR2 ANQGSEA. This CDR3 is 12 amino acids long. CDR3 region: CSVEEGATEAFF. The CDR3 DNA reads as TGCAGCGTTGAAGAGGGGGCCACTGAAGCTTTCTTT.

The V call is TRBV7-9, the J call TRBJ2-5, with D hard to call. This CDR3 contains 11 residues. CDR1 is SEHNR and CDR2 is FQNEAQ in the germline V gene (reference sequence). With 9 bases removed from V and 4 bases from J, the gap between germline ends came to 9 bases. In DNA, the CDR3 is TGTGCCAGTTCCGCCAGAGAGACCCAGTACTTC. Translating it yields CASSARETQYF.

V and J are TRBV7-9 and TRBJ2-3; D is possibly TRBD1 (5 bases). CDR1 is SEHNR and CDR2 is FQNEAQ in the germline V gene (reference sequence). Trimming took off 6 bases at V and 6 bases at J, with 13 bases between the two ends. This CDR3 comprises 13 residues. The CDR3 DNA reads as TGTGCCAGCAGGGTGACAGACTGGGATACGCAGTATTTT. Protein: CASRVTDWDTQYF.